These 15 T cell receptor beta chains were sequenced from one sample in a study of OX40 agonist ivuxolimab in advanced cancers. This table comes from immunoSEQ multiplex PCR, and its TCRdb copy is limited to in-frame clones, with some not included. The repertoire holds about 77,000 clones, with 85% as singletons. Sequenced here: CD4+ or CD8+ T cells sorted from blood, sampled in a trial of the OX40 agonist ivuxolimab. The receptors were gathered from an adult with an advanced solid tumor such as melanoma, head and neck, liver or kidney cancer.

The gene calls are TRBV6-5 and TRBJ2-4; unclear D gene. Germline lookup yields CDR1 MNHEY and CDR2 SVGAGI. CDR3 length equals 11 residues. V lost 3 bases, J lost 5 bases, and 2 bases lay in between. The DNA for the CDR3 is TGTGCCAGCAGTTATCAAAACATTCAGTACTTC. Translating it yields CASSYQNIQYF.

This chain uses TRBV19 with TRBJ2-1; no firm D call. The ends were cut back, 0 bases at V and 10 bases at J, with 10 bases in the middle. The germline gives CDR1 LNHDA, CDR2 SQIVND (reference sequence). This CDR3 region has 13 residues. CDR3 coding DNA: TGTGCCAGTAGTATAGATGAGATTTCCGAGCAGTTCTTC. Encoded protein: CASSIDEISEQFF.

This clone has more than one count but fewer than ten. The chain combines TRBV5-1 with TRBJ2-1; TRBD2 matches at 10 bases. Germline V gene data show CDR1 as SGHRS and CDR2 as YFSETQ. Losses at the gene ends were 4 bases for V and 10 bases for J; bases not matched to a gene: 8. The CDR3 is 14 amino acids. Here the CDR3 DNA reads TGCGCCAGCAGCCCTCAGACTAGCGGGTCCGAGCAGTTCTTC. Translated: CASSPQTSGSEQFF.

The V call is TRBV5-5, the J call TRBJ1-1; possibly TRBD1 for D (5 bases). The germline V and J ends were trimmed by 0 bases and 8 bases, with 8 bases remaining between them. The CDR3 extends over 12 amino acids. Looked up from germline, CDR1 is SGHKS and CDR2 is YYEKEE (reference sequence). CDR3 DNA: TGTGCCAGCAGCTTGGACGGGGCAGAAGCTTTCTTT. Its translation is CASSLDGAEAFF.

CDR3 DNA sequence: TGTGCCAGCAGCCCCCCGCCGGGGGGGCCCTTGCAGGATACGCAGTATTTT. Encoded protein: CASSPPPGGPLQDTQYF. V is TRBV9 and J is TRBJ2-3; 8 nucleotides line up with TRBD2. The CDR3 totals 17 residues. Looked up from germline, CDR1 is SGDLS and CDR2 is YYNGEE. V lost 4 bases, J lost 6 bases, and 16 bases stayed unmatched. The variable domain in full, completed from reference TRBV9 and TRBJ2-3, reads DSGVTQTPKHLITATGQRVTLRCSPRSGDLSVYWYQQSLDQGLQFLIQYYNGEERAKGNILERFSAQQFPDLHSELNLSSLELGDSALYFCASSPPPGGPLQDTQYFGPGTRLTVL.

Here the CDR3 DNA reads TGTGCCAGCTCACCCCCCGGACTTTCCTCCTACGAGCAGTACTTC. Translated: CASSPPGLSSYEQYF. The chain is built from TRBV18 and TRBJ2-7; maybe TRBD2 (5 bases). CDR1 and CDR2 from the germline V gene are KGHSH and LQKENI. The germline V and J ends were trimmed by 3 bases and 0 bases, with 12 bases remaining between them. The CDR3 has 15 residues.

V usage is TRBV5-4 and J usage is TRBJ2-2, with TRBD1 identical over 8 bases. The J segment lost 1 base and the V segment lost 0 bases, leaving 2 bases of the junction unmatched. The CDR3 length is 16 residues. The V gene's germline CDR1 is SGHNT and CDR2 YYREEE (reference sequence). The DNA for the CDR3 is TGTGCCAGCAGCTTGGACGGGACAGGGAACACCGGGGAGCTGTTTTTT. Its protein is CASSLDGTGNTGELFF.

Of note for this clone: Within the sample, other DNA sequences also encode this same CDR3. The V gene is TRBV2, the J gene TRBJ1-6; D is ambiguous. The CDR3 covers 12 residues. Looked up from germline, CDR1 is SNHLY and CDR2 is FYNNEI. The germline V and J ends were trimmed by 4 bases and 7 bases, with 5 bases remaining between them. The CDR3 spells CASSGLNSPLHF. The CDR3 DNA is TGTGCCAGCAGTGGTTTGAATTCACCCCTCCACTTT.

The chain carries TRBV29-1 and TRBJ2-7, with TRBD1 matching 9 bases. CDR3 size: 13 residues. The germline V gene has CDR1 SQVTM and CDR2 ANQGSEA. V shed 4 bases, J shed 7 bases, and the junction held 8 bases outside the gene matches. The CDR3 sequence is CSVGSQGAGEQYF. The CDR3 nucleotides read TGCAGCGTTGGGTCACAGGGGGCCGGGGAGCAGTACTTC.

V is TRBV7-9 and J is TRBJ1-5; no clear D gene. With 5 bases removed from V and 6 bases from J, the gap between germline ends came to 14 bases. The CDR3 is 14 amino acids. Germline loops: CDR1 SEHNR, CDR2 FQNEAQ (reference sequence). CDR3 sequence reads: CASSPPSYAQPQHF. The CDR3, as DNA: TGTGCCAGCAGCCCGCCGAGCTACGCTCAGCCCCAGCATTTT. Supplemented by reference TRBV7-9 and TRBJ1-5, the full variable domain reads DTGVSQNPRHKITKRGQNVTFRCDPISEHNRLYWYRQTLGQGPEFLTYFQNEAQLEKSRLLSDRFSAERPKGSFSTLEIQRTEQGDSAMYLCASSPPSYAQPQHFGDGTRLSIL.

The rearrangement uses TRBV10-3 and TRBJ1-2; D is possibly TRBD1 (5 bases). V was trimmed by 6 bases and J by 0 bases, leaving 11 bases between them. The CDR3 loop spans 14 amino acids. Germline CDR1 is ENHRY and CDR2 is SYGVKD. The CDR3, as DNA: TGTGCCATCAGCTTGACAGACACTAACTATGGCTACACCTTC. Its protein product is CAISLTDTNYGYTF.

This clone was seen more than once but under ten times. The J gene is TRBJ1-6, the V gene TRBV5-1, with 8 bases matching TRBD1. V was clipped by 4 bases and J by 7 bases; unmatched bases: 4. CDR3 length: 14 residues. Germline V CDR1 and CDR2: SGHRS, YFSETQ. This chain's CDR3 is CASSRTGRNSPLHF. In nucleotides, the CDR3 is TGCGCCAGCAGCAGGACAGGGAGAAATTCACCCCTCCACTTT.

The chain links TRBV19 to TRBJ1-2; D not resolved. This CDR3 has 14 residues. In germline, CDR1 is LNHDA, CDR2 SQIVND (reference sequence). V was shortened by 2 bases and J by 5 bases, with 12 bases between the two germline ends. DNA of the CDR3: TGTGCCAGTAGTATATTCGGGGAAGGTTATGGCTACACCTTC. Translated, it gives CASSIFGEGYGYTF. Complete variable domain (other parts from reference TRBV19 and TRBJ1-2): DGGITQSPKYLFRKEGQNVTLSCEQNLNHDAMYWYRQDPGQGLRLIYYSQIVNDFQKGDIAEGYSVSREKKESFPLTVTSAQKNPTAFYLCASSIFGEGYGYTFGSGTRLTVV.

As DNA, the CDR3 is TGTGCCTGGAGTAGGGCGGTGAACACTGAAGCTTTCTTT. Amino acids: CAWSRAVNTEAFF. The chain recombines TRBV30 with TRBJ1-1, with D hard to call. Germline CDR1 GTSNPN, CDR2 SVGIG (reference sequence). V was shortened by 2 bases and J by 0 bases, with 7 bases between the two germline ends. CDR3 size: 13 residues.

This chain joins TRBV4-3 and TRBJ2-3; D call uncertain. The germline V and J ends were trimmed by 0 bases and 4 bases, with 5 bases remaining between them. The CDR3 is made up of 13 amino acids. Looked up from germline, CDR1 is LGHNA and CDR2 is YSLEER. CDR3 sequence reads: CASSQELADTQYF. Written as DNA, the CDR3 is TGCGCCAGCAGCCAAGAGTTGGCAGATACGCAGTATTTT.